The source of this T cell receptor beta chain is a study of blood T cell repertoires in COVID-19. Overall study: Sources were T cells, B-cell-depleted T cells, or PBMCs; the material itself was cDNA or gDNA.

Under the authors' procedure: Amplification of reference gene primers was used by the study to estimate nucleated cell counts. TCRdb keeps only in-frame clones here, not all; method: immunoSEQ multiplex PCR. Clone size and the V and J calls come from that table; the DNA yielded D and trimming. Of around 140,000 clones detected, approximately 87% appear once; the ten largest clones hold roughly 3.7%. Individuals drawn from 24 US areas were roughly 18 to 89 years old. This clone was found once. Trimming stripped 3 bases from V and 7 bases from J, with 15 bases between. This CDR3 spans 15 amino acids. Per germline, CDR1 MDHEN and CDR2 SYDVKM.

The chain employs TRBV28 and TRBJ1-4, with D possibly TRBD1 on 5 matching bases. The source of this sequence is a man aged 50 or older in a cohort exposed to, infected with or recovered from COVID-19 (not recorded which). The sequencing input was PBMCs or T cells enriched from blood (not recorded which). The CDR3 spells CASSLSTGISEKLFF. The CDR3 coding sequence is TGTGCCAGCAGTTTGTCTACAGGTATCAGTGAAAAACTGTTTTTT.